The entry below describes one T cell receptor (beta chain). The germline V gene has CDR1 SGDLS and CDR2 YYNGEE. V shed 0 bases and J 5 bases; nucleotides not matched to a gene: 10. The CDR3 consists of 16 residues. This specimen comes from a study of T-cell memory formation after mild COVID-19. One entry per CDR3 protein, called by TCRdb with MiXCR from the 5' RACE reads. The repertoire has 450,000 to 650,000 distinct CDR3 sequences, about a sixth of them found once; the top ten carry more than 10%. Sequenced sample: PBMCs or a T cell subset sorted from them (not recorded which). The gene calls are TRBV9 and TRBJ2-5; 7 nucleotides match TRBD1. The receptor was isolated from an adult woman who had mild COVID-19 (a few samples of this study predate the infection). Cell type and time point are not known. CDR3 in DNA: TGTGCCAGCAGCGTAGCCCCCCGACAGGGTGGCGAGACCCAGTACTTC. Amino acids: CASSVAPRQGGETQYF.